This T cell receptor (beta chain) was found in a study of Ad26.COV2.S vaccination and SARS-CoV-2 variants. For the study at large: Ad26.COV2.S given intramuscularly, once or twice 56 days apart. Study-wide points: Vaccine and placebo recipients had similar non-spike TCR breadth.

Treatment reported: around 19 received Ad26.COV2.S at low or high dose, single or two shots; roughly five received placebo; per-sample allocation not given. Day 63 after the first injection of vaccine or placebo was the sampling time. Boston provided a donor who was an adult aged 18-55 years. Vaccination employed an Ad26 vector expressing the Wuhan-strain SARS-CoV-2 spike. Worth noting for this clone: The antigen is not known. Distinct nucleotide sequences in the sample also encode this CDR3.

The repertoire was sequenced with immunoSEQ multiplex PCR; TCRdb's copy has only in-frame clones and lacks some. The sample records about 350,000 clones, 80% to 90% being singletons. Germline-derived CDR1 and CDR2 are SGHRS and YFSETQ. The length of the CDR3 is 15 residues. Trimming stripped 2 bases from V and 1 base from J, with 7 bases between. The J gene is TRBJ2-6, the V gene TRBV5-1; D perhaps matches TRBD1 (5 bases). The origin of this receptor is a person between 18 and 65 years old who received the Ad26.COV2.S COVID-19 vaccine or a placebo. Source: peripheral blood, taken in a trial of Ad26.COV2.S vaccine versus placebo. DNA for the CDR3: TGCGCCAGCAGCTTCTCAGGGTCTGGGGCCAACGTCCTGACTTTC. Protein sequence: CASSFSGSGANVLTF.